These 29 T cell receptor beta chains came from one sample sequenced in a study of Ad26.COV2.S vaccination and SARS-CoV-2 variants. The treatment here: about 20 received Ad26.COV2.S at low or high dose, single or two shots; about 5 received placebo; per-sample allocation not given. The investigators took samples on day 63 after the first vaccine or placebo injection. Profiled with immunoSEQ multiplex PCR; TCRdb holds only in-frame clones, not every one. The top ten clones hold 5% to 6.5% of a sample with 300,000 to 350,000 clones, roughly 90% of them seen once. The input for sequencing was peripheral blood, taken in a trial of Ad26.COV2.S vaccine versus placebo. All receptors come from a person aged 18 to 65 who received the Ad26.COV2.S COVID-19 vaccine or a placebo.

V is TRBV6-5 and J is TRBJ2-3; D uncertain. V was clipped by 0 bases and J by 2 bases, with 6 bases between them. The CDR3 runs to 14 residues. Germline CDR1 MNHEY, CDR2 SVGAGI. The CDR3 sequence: CASSYSSPTDTQYF. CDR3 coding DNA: TGTGCCAGCAGTTACTCGAGCCCCACAGATACGCAGTATTTT.

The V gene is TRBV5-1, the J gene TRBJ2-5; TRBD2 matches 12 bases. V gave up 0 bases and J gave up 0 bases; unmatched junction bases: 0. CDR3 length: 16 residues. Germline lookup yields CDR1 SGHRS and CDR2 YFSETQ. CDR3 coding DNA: TGCGCCAGCAGCTTGGGACTAGCGGGGGACCAAGAGACCCAGTACTTC. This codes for CASSLGLAGDQETQYF.

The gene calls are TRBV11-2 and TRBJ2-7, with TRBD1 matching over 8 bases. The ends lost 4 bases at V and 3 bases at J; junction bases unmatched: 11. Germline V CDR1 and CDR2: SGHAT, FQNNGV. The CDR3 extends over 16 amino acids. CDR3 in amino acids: CASSSQQGDRGYEQYF. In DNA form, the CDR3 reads TGTGCCAGCAGCTCCCAGCAAGGAGACAGGGGCTACGAGCAGTACTTC. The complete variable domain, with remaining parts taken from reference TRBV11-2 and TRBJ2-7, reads EAGVAQSPRYKIIEKRQSVAFWCNPISGHATLYWYQQILGQGPKLLIQFQNNGVVDDSQLPKDRFSAERLKGVDSTLKIQPAKLEDSAVYLCASSSQQGDRGYEQYFGPGTRLTVT.

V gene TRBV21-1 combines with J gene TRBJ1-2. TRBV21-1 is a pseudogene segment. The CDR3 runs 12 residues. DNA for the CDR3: TGTGCCAGCTCGGGAGTTCAGGAAGGCTACACCTTC. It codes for CASSGVQEGYTF.

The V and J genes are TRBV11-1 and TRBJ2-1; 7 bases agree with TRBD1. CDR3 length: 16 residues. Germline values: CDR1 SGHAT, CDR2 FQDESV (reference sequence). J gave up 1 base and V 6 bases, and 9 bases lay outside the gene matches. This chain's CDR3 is CASRPRDRLSYNEQFF. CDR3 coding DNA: TGTGCCAGCAGGCCTCGGGACAGATTGTCCTACAATGAGCAGTTCTTC.

In DNA form, the CDR3 reads TGTGCCAGCAGCTTCGGGGGCCCGGAAGCTTTCTTT. This sequence encodes CASSFGGPEAFF. The chain couples TRBV11-2 to TRBJ1-1; D perhaps matches TRBD1 (6 bases). The V gene lost 3 bases and the J gene lost 8 bases, with 10 bases spanning the gap. Germline V gene lookup returns CDR1 SGHAT and CDR2 FQNNGV. The CDR3 runs to 12 residues.

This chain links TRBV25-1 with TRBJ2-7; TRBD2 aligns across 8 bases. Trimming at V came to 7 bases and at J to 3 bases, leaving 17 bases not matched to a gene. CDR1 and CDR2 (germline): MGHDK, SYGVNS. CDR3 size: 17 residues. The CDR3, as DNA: TGTGCCAGCACCGTGGGGAAGCGGGAGTTCCCTGTCTACGAGCAGTACGTC. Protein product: CASTVGKREFPVYEQYV.

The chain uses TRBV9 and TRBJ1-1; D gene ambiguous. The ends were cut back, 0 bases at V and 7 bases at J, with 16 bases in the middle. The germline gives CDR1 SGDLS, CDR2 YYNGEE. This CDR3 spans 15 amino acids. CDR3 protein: CASSVGSWRNIEAFF. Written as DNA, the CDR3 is TGTGCCAGCAGCGTAGGCTCTTGGCGGAATATTGAAGCTTTCTTT.

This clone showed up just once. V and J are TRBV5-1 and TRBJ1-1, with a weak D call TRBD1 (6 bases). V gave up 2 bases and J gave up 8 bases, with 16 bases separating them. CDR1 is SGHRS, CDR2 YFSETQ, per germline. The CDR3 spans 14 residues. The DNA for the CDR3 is TGCGCCAGCAGCTTAAGGACAGCAAACGAGGAAGCTTTCTTT. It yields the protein CASSLRTANEEAFF. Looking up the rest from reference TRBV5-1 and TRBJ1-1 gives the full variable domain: KAGVTQTPRYLIKTRGQQVTLSCSPISGHRSVSWYQQTPGQGLQFLFEYFSETQRNKGNFPGRFSGRQFSNSRSEMNVSTLELGDSALYLCASSLRTANEEAFFGQGTRLTVV.

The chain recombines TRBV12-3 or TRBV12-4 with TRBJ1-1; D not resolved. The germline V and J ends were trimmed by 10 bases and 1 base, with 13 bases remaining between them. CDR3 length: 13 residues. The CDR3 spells CAILDTPNTEAFF. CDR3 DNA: TGTGCCATCTTAGACACCCCGAACACTGAAGCTTTCTTT.

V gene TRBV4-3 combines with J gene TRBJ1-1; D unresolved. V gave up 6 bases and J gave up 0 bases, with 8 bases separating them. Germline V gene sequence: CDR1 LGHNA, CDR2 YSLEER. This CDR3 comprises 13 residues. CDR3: CASRRRLNTEAFF. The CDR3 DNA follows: TGCGCCAGCAGAAGACGGTTGAACACTGAAGCTTTCTTT.

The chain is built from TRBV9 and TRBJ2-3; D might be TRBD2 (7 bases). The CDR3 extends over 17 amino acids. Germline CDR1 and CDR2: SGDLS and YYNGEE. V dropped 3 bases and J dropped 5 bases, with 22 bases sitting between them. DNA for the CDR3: TGTGCCAGCAGCGCCATAATCCCCAGGGGAGGGGAAGATACGCAGTATTTT. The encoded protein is CASSAIIPRGGEDTQYF. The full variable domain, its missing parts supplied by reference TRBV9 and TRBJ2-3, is DSGVTQTPKHLITATGQRVTLRCSPRSGDLSVYWYQQSLDQGLQFLIQYYNGEERAKGNILERFSAQQFPDLHSELNLSSLELGDSALYFCASSAIIPRGGEDTQYFGPGTRLTVL.

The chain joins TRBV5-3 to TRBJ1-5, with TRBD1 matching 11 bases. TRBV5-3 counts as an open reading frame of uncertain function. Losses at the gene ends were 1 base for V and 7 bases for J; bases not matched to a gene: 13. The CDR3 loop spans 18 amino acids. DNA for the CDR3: TGTGCCAGAAGCTTGCGAGGACAGGGGGCTTTGATACGCCAGCCCCAGCATTTT. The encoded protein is CARSLRGQGALIRQPQHF.

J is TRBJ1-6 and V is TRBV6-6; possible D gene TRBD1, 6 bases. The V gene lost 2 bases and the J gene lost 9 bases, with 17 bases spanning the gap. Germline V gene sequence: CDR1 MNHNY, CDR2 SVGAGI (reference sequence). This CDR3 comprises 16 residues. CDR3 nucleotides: TGTGCCAGCAGTTACACGCTCCGGGACACACCTTCACCCCTCCACTTT. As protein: CASSYTLRDTPSPLHF.

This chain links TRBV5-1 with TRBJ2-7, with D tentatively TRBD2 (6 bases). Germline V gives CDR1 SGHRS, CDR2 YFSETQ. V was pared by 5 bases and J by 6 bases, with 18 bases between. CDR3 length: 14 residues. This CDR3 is CASRGGGLASEQYV. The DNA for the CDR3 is TGCGCCAGCAGGGGTGGAGGGCTAGCAAGCGAGCAGTACGTC.

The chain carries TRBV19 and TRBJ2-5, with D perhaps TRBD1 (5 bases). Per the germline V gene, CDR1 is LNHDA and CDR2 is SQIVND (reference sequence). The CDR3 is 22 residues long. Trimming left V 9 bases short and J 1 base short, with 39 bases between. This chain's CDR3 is CARSFNRPLVAHLRSRQETQYF. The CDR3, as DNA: TGTGCCAGATCATTTAACAGGCCGCTAGTTGCTCATCTACGCTCCCGCCAAGAGACCCAGTACTTC.

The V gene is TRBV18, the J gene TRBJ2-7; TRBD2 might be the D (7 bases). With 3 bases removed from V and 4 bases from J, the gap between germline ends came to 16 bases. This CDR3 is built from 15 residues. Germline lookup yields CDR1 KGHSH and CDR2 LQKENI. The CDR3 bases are TGTGCCAGCTCACCGGGGGGGGCAGGAAGGTACGAGCAGTACTTC. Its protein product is CASSPGGAGRYEQYF. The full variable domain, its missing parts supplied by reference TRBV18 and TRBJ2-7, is NAGVMQNPRHLVRRRGQEARLRCSPMKGHSHVYWYRQLPEEGLKFMVYLQKENIIDESGMPKERFSAEFPKEGPSILRIQQVVRGDSAAYFCASSPGGAGRYEQYFGPGTRLTVT.

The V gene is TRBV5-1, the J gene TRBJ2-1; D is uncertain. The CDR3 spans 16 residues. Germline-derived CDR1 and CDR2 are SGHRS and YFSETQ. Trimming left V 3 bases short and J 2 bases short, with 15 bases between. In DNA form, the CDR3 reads TGCGCCAGCAGCTCCTCAGCGAGGCCAGCCTACAATGAGCAGTTCTTC. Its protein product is CASSSSARPAYNEQFF.

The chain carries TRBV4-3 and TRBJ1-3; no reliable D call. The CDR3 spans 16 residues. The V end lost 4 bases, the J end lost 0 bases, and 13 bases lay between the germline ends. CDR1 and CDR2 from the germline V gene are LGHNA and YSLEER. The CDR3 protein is CASSREATISGNTIYF. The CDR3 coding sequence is TGCGCCAGCAGCCGAGAGGCCACCATCTCTGGAAACACCATATATTTT.

The CDR3 nucleotides read TGTGCCATCACGTCGGGGATAAACACTGAAGCTTTCTTT. Its translation is CAITSGINTEAFF. The chain links TRBV10-3 to TRBJ1-1; no definite D call. CDR3 length equals 13 residues. Trimming cost V 7 bases and J 2 bases, with 11 bases left between them. The V gene's germline CDR1 is ENHRY and CDR2 SYGVKD.

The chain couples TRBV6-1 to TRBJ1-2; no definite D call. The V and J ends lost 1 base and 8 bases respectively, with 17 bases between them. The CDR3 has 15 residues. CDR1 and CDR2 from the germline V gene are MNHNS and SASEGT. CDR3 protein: CASSEVMVSRRGYTF. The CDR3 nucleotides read TGTGCCAGCAGTGAAGTGATGGTTAGTCGAAGGGGCTACACCTTC.

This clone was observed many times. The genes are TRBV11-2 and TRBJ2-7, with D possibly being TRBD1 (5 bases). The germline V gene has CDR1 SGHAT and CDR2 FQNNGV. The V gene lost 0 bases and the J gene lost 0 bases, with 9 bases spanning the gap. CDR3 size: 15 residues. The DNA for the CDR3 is TGTGCCAGCAGCTTAGAGTTAGGGGCCTCCTACGAGCAGTACTTC. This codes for CASSLELGASYEQYF.

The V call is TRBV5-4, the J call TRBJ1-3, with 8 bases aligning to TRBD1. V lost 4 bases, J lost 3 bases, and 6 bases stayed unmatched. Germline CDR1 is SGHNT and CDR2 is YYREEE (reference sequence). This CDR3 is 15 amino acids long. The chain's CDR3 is CASSRQGTGGNTIYF. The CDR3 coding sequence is TGTGCCAGCAGCCGACAGGGGACGGGTGGAAACACCATATATTTT.

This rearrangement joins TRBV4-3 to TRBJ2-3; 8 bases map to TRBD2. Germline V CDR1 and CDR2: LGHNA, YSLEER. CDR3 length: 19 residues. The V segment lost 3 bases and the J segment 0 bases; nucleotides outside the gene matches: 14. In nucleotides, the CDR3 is TGCGCCAGCAGCCACCTAACTAGCGGTGATGCTTATAGCACAGATACGCAGTATTTT. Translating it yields CASSHLTSGDAYSTDTQYF.

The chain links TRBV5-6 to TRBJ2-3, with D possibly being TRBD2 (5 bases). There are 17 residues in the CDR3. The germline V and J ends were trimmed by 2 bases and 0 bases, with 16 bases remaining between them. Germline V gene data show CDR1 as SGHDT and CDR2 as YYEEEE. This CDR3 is CASSFGAGVSSTDTQYF. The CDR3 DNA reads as TGTGCCAGCAGCTTTGGTGCCGGGGTCTCTAGCACAGATACGCAGTATTTT. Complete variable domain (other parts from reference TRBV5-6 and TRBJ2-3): DAGVTQSPTHLIKTRGQQVTLRCSPKSGHDTVSWYQQALGQGPQFIFQYYEEEERQRGNFPDRFSGHQFPNYSSELNVNALLLGDSALYLCASSFGAGVSSTDTQYFGPGTRLTVL.

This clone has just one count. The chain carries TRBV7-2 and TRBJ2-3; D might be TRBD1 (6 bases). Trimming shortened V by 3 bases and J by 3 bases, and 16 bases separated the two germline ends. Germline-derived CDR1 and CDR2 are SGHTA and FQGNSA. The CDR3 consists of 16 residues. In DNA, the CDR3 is TGTGCCAGCAGCTTTAGCACAGGGAGTATTACAGATACGCAGTATTTT. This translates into CASSFSTGSITDTQYF.

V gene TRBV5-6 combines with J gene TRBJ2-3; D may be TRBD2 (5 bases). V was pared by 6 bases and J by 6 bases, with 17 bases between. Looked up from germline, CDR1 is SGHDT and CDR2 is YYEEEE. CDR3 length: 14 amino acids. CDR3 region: CASTLRGSSDTQYF. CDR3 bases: TGTGCCAGCACCCTCCGCGGGTCCTCGGATACGCAGTATTTT.

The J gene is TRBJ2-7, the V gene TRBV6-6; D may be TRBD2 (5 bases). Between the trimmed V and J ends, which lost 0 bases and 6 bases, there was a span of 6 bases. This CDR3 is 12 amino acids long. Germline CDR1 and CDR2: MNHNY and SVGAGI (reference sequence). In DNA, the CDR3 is TGTGCCAGCAGTTACTCCGGAGGCGAGCAGTACGTC. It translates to CASSYSGGEQYV.

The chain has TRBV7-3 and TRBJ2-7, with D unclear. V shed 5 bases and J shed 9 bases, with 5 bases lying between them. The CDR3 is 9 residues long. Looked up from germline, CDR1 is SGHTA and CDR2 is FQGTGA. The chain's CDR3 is CASSRVQYV. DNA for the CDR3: TGTGCCAGCAGCAGGGTGCAGTACGTC.